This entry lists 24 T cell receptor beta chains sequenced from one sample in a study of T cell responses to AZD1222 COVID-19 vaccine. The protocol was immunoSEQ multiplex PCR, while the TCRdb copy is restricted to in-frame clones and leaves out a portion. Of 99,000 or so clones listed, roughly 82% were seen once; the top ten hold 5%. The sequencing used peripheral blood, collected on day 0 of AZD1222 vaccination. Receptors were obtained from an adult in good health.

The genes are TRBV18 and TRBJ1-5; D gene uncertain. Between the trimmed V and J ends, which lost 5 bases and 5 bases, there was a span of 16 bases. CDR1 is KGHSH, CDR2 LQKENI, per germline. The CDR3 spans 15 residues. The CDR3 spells CASSSLALPDQPQHF. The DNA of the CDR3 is TGTGCCAGCTCATCCTTGGCCCTCCCCGATCAGCCCCAGCATTTT.

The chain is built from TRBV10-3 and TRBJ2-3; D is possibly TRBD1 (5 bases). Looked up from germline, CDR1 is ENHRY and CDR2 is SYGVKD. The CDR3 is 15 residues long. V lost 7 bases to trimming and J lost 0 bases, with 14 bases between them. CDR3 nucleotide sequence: TGTGCCATCACCGGAGACAGAGCCAGCACAGATACGCAGTATTTT. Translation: CAITGDRASTDTQYF.

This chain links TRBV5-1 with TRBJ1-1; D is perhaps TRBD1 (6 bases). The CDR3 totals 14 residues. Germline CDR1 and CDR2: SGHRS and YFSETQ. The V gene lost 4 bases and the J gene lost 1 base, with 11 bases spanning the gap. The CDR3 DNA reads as TGCGCCAGCAGCGGACCACAGGGGAACACTGAAGCTTTCTTT. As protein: CASSGPQGNTEAFF.

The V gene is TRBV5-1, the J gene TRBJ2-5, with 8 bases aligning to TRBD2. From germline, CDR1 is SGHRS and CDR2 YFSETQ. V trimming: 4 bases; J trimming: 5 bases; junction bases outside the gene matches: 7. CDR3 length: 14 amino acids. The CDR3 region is CASSPGTSWETQYF. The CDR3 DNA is TGCGCCAGCAGCCCAGGGACTAGTTGGGAGACCCAGTACTTC.

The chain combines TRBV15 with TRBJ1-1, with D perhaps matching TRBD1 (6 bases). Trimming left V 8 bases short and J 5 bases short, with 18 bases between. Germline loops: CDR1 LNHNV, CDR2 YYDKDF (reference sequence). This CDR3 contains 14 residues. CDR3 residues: CATPKQGWFTEAFF. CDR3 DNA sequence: TGTGCCACCCCTAAACAGGGTTGGTTTACTGAAGCTTTCTTT.

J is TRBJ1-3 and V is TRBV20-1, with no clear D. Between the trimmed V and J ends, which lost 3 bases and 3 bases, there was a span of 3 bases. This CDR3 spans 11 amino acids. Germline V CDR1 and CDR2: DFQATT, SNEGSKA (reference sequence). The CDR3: CSASYGNTIYF. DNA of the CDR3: TGCAGTGCTAGTTATGGAAACACCATATATTTT.

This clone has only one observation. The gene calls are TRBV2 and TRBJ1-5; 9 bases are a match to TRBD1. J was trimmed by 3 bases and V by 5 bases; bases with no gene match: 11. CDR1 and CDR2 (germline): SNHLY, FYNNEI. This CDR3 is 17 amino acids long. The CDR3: CASSPQGQGSPNQPQHF. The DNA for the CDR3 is TGTGCCAGCAGTCCCCAAGGACAGGGGTCACCCAATCAGCCCCAGCATTTT.

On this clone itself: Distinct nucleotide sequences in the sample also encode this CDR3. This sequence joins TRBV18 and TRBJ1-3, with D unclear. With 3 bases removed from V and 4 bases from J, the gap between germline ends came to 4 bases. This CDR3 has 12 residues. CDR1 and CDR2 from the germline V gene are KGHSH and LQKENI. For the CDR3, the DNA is TGTGCCAGCTCACCCCCAGGAAACACCATATATTTT. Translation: CASSPPGNTIYF.

In DNA, the CDR3 is TGTGCCAGCAGTGAGTCTGCTATGAACACCGGGGAGCTGTTTTTT. This translates into CASSESAMNTGELFF. This chain connects TRBV2 to TRBJ2-2; D is unresolved. Germline-derived CDR1 and CDR2 are SNHLY and FYNNEI. This CDR3 has 15 amino acids. Trimming removed 3 bases from V and 1 base from J, with 9 bases in between.

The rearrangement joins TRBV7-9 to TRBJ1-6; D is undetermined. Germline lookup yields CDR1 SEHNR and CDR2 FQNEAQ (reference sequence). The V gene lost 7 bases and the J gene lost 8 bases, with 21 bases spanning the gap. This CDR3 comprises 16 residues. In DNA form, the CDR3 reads TGTGCCAGCACCAATTCACAGCCGGAAGTTGATTCACCCCTCCACTTT. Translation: CASTNSQPEVDSPLHF.

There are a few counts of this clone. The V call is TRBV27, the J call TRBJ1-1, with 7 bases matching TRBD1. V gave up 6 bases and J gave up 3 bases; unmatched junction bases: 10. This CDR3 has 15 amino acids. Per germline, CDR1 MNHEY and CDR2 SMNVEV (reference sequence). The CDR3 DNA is TGTGCCAGCAGCTTCGGTCGGCAGGGGGACACTGAAGCTTTCTTT. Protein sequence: CASSFGRQGDTEAFF.

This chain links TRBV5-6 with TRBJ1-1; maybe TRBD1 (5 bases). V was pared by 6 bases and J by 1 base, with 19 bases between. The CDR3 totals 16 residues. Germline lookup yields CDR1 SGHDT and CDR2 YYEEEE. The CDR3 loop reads CASKLVGASPNTEAFF. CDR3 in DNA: TGTGCCAGCAAATTGGTTGGGGCGTCCCCGAACACTGAAGCTTTCTTT.

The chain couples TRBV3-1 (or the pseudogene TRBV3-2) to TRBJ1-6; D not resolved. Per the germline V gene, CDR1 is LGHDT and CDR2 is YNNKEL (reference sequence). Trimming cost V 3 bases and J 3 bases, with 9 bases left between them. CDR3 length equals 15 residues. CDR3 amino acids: CASSQRTDYNSPLHF. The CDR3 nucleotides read TGTGCCAGCAGCCAGCGGACGGACTATAATTCACCCCTCCACTTT.

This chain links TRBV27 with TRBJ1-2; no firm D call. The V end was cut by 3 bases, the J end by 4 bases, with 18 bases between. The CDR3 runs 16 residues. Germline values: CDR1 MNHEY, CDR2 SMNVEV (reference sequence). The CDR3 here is CASSFRGIRSGYGYTF. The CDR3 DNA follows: TGTGCCAGCAGTTTCCGGGGTATAAGGTCTGGCTATGGCTACACCTTC.

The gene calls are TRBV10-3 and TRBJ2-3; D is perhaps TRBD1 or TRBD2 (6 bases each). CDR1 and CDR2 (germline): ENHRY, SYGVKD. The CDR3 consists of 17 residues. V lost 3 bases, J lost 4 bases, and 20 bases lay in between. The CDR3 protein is CAISEGFRSGASDTQYF. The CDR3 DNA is TGTGCCATCAGTGAAGGGTTCCGGTCGGGGGCCTCAGATACGCAGTATTTT.

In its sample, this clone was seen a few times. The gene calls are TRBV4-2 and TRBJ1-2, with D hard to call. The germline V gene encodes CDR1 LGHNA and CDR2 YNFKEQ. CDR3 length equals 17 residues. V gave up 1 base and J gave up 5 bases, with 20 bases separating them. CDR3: CASSQGFVDGDWYGYTF. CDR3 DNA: TGTGCCAGCAGCCAAGGATTCGTTGATGGGGATTGGTATGGCTACACCTTC.

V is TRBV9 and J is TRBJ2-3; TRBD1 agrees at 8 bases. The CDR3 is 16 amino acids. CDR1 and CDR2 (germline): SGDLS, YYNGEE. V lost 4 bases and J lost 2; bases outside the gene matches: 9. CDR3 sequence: CASSPLDRVDTDTQYF. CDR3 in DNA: TGTGCCAGCAGCCCGTTGGACAGGGTGGACACAGATACGCAGTATTTT.

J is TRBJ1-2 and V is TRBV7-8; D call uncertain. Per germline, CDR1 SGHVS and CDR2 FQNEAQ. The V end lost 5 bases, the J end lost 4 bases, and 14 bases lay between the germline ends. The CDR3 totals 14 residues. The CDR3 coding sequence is TGTGCCAGCAGCCCCCGGGGAGAAAGCTATGGCTACACCTTC. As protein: CASSPRGESYGYTF.

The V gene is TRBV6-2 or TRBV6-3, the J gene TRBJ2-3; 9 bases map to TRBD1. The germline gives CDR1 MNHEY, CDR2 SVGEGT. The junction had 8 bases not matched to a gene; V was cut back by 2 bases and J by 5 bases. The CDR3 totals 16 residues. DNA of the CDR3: TGTGCCAGCAGTTACGGATACAGGGGGCTTGTAGATACGCAGTATTTT. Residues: CASSYGYRGLVDTQYF.

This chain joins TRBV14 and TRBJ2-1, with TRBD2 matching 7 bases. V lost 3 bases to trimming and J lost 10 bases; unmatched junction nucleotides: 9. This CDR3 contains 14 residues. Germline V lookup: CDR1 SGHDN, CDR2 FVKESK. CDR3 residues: CASSHLSSGGEQFF. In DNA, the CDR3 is TGTGCCAGCAGCCACCTTTCGTCCGGGGGGGAGCAGTTCTTC.

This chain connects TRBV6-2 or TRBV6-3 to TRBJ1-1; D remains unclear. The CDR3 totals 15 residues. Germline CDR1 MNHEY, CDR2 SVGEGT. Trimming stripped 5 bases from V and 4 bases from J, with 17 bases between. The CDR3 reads CASSDPAVTGTEAFF. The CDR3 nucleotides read TGTGCCAGCAGTGACCCCGCGGTCACGGGCACTGAAGCTTTCTTT.

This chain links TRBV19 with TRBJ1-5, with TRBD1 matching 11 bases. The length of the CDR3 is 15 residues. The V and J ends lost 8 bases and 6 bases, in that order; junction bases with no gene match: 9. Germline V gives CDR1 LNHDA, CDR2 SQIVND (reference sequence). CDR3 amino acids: CASRRAGTGGQPQHF. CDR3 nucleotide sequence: TGTGCCAGTCGACGAGCGGGGACAGGGGGTCAGCCCCAGCATTTT.

The CDR3 region is CASSFGGSYEQYF. The CDR3 nucleotides read TGTGCCAGCAGCTTTGGCGGCTCCTACGAGCAGTACTTC. The chain recombines TRBV5-4 with TRBJ2-7, with unresolved D. Per germline, CDR1 SGHNT and CDR2 YYREEE (reference sequence). This CDR3 has 13 residues. Trimming pared 2 bases from V and 0 bases from J, leaving 6 bases between.

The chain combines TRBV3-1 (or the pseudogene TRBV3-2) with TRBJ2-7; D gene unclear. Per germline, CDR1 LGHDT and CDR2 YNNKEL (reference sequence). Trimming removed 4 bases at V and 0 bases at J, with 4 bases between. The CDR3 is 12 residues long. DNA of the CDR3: TGTGCCAGCAGCCTAAGCTCCTACGAGCAGTACTTC. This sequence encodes CASSLSSYEQYF.